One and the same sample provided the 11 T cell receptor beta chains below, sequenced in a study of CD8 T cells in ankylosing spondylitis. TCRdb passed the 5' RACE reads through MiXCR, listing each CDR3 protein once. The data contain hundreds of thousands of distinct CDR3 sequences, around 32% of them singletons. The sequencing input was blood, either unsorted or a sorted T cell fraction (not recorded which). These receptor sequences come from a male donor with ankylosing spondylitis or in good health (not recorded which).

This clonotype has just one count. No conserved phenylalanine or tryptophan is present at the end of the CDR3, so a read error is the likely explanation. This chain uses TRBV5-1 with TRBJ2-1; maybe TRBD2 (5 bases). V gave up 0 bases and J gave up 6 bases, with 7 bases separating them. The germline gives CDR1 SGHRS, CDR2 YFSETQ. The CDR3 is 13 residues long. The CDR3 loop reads CASSLGRGNEQFL. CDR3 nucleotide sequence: TGCGCCAGCAGCTTGGGACGGGGCAATGAGCAGTTCCTC.

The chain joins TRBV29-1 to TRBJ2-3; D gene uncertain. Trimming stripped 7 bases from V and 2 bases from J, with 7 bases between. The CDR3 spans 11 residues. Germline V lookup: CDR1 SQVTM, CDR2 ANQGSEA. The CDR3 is CSGESTDTQYF. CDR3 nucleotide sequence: TGCAGCGGAGAATCCACAGATACGCAGTATTTT.

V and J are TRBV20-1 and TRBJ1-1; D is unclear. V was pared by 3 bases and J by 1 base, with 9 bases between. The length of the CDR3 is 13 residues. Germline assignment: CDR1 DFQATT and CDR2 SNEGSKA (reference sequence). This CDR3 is CSARPTGNTEAFF. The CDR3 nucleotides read TGCAGTGCTAGGCCCACTGGGAACACTGAAGCTTTCTTT.

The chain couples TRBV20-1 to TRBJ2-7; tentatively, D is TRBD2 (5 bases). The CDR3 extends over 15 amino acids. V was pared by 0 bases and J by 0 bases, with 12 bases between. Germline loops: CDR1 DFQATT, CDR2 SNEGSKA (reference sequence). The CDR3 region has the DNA TGCAGTGCTAGAGATCAGAGCGGAGGCTCCTACGAGCAGTACTTC. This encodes CSARDQSGGSYEQYF.

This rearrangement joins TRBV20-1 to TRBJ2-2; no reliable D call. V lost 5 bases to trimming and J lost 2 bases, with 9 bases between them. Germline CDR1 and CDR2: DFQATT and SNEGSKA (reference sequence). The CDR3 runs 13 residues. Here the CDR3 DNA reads TGCAGTGCTCCACTACGAAACACCGGGGAGCTGTTTTTT. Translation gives CSAPLRNTGELFF.

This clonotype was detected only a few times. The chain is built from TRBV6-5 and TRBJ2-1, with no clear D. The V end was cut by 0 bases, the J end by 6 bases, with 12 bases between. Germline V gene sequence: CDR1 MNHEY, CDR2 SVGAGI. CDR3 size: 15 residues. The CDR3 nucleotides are TGTGCCAGCAGTTACTCGGTGTCTTTCTTCAATGAGCAGTTCTTC. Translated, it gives CASSYSVSFFNEQFF.

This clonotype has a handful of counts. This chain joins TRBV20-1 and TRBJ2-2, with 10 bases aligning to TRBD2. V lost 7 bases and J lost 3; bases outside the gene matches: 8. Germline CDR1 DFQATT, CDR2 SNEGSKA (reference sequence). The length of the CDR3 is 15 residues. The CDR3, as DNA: TGCAGTGGGAAGCGGGGGGGCTTGTACACCGGGGAGCTGTTTTTT. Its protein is CSGKRGGLYTGELFF.

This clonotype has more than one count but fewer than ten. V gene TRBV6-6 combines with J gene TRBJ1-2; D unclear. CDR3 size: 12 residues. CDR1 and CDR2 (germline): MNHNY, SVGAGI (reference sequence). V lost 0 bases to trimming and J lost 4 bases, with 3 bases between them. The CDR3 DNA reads TGTGCCAGCAGTTACTCTTCCTATGGCTACACCTTC. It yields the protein CASSYSSYGYTF.

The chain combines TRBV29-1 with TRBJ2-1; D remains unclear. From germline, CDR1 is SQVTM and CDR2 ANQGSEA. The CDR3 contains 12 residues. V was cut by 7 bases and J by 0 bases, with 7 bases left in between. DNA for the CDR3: TGCAGCGCTTCCCACTCCTACAATGAGCAGTTCTTC. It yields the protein CSASHSYNEQFF.

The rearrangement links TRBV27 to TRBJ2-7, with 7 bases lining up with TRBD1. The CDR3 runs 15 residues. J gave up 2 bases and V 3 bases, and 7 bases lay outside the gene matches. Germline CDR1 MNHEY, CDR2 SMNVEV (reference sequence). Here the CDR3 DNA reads TGTGCCAGCAGTTTCCGGGACAGTGGACCCTACGAGCAGTACTTC. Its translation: CASSFRDSGPYEQYF.

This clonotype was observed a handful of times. The CDR3: CASSSRNQPYEQYF. The CDR3, as DNA: TGTGCCAGCAGTTCCAGGAACCAACCCTACGAGCAGTACTTC. V and J are TRBV7-9 and TRBJ2-7; D not certain. V lost 6 bases, J lost 2 bases, and 14 bases lay in between. Per the germline V gene, CDR1 is SEHNR and CDR2 is FQNEAQ (reference sequence). This CDR3 contains 14 residues.